The 30 T cell receptor beta chains reported below all come from one sample, sequenced in a study of T cell responses to AZD1222 COVID-19 vaccine. Sequencing was performed with immunoSEQ multiplex PCR; in TCRdb, only in-frame clones are kept and a portion is missing. This sample carries roughly 120,000 clones, roughly 90% of them seen once, and the ten largest clones take under 3.5%. This specimen was peripheral blood, taken on day 0 of AZD1222 vaccination. The receptors derive from an adult in good health.

J is TRBJ2-1 and V is TRBV5-1; TRBD1 agrees at 9 bases. Germline-derived CDR1 and CDR2 are SGHRS and YFSETQ. V lost 7 bases to trimming and J lost 5 bases; unmatched junction nucleotides: 16. This CDR3 contains 17 residues. CDR3 in amino acids: CASGQGTTFAQDNEQFF. CDR3 nucleotides: TGCGCCAGCGGACAGGGGACGACATTCGCCCAAGACAATGAGCAGTTCTTC. Filled out from reference TRBV5-1 and TRBJ2-1, the complete variable domain reads KAGVTQTPRYLIKTRGQQVTLSCSPISGHRSVSWYQQTPGQGLQFLFEYFSETQRNKGNFPGRFSGRQFSNSRSEMNVSTLELGDSALYLCASGQGTTFAQDNEQFFGPGTRLTVL.

The chain recombines TRBV29-1 with TRBJ2-2; tentative D call: TRBD2 (6 bases). CDR1 is SQVTM and CDR2 is ANQGSEA in the germline V gene. Trimming removed 4 bases at V and 9 bases at J, with 9 bases between. This CDR3 contains 11 residues. CDR3 coding DNA: TGCAGCGTTGTTGGGGGGTGGGAGCTGTTTTTT. The encoded protein is CSVVGGWELFF.

The V call is TRBV5-1, the J call TRBJ2-1; TRBD2 might be the D (6 bases). Germline CDR1 is SGHRS and CDR2 is YFSETQ. CDR3 length: 15 amino acids. V shed 0 bases and J shed 3 bases, with 10 bases lying between them. The CDR3, as DNA: TGCGCCAGCAGCTTGGAGAGTAGCGGCTACAATGAGCAGTTCTTC. Its protein product is CASSLESSGYNEQFF.

The chain recombines TRBV19 with TRBJ2-2; 7 nucleotides agree with TRBD1. The CDR3 loop spans 13 amino acids. Per germline, CDR1 LNHDA and CDR2 SQIVND (reference sequence). Germline trimming cut 8 bases from V and 7 bases from J; bases unmatched to any gene: 7. CDR3 amino acids: CASEQGIVGELFF. CDR3 sequence (DNA): TGTGCCAGTGAACAGGGGATCGTCGGGGAGCTGTTTTTT.

The chain uses TRBV7-2 and TRBJ1-2; maybe TRBD1 (6 bases). The CDR3 covers 15 residues. Trimming stripped 1 base from V and 4 bases from J, with 13 bases between. The V gene's germline CDR1 is SGHTA and CDR2 FQGNSA. CDR3 nucleotides: TGTGCCAGCAGCTTAGTGACGGGGGGCGGCTATGGCTACACCTTC. It yields the protein CASSLVTGGGYGYTF. Full variable domain (missing parts from reference TRBV7-2 and TRBJ1-2): GAGVSQSPSNKVTEKGKDVELRCDPISGHTALYWYRQSLGQGLEFLIYFQGNSAPDKSGLPSDRFSAERTGGSVSTLTIQRTQQEDSAVYLCASSLVTGGGYGYTFGSGTRLTVV.

V and J are TRBV2 and TRBJ2-7, with D tentatively TRBD1 (5 bases). The CDR3 has 12 amino acids. Germline CDR1 is SNHLY and CDR2 is FYNNEI. V lost 6 bases to trimming and J lost 7 bases, with 13 bases between them. CDR3: CASSGHPEEQYF. As DNA, the CDR3 is TGTGCCAGCAGCGGACACCCGGAGGAGCAGTACTTC.

The J gene is TRBJ1-2, the V gene TRBV11-2, with a tentative D call TRBD1 (6 bases). CDR1 SGHAT and CDR2 FQNNGV come from the germline V gene. CDR3 size: 15 residues. Deletions cut 5 bases from V and 5 bases from J, with 18 bases between. The chain's CDR3 is CASSPARTALYGYTF. The CDR3 bases are TGTGCCAGCAGCCCCGCCCGGACAGCACTATATGGCTACACCTTC. The complete variable domain, with remaining parts taken from reference TRBV11-2 and TRBJ1-2, reads EAGVAQSPRYKIIEKRQSVAFWCNPISGHATLYWYQQILGQGPKLLIQFQNNGVVDDSQLPKDRFSAERLKGVDSTLKIQPAKLEDSAVYLCASSPARTALYGYTFGSGTRLTVV.

The chain joins TRBV5-1 to TRBJ1-1; D not certain. Trimming stripped 6 bases from V and 1 base from J, with 13 bases between. The CDR3 runs to 14 residues. Germline CDR1 SGHRS, CDR2 YFSETQ. CDR3 protein: CASKLQTGNTEAFF. The CDR3 nucleotides are TGCGCCAGCAAACTTCAAACCGGGAACACTGAAGCTTTCTTT.

The table lists this clone with a count of one. The chain links TRBV5-1 to TRBJ2-7; 10 nucleotides match TRBD1. The germline V gene has CDR1 SGHRS and CDR2 YFSETQ. Germline trimming cut 3 bases from V and 7 bases from J; bases unmatched to any gene: 10. The CDR3 sequence is 15 residues long. The CDR3 nucleotides are TGCGCCAGCAGCTCCTCGACAGGGGGCCCCGGGGAGCAGTACTTC. It yields the protein CASSSSTGGPGEQYF.

This clone was counted once. The J gene is TRBJ1-5, the V gene TRBV19; possible D gene TRBD1, 6 bases. CDR3 length: 15 amino acids. Germline V gene data show CDR1 as LNHDA and CDR2 as SQIVND (reference sequence). V lost 3 bases and J 3 bases, leaving 12 bases between the germline ends. The CDR3 DNA follows: TGTGCCAGTAGTATCTGGCCAGGGGCCAATCAGCCCCAGCATTTT. It specifies CASSIWPGANQPQHF.

This chain links TRBV7-3 with TRBJ1-5; perhaps TRBD1 as D (6 bases). V was pared by 3 bases and J by 6 bases, with 15 bases between. This CDR3 region has 15 residues. Per germline, CDR1 SGHTA and CDR2 FQGTGA. CDR3 nucleotide sequence: TGTGCCAGCAGCTTTTGGACAGCCTACTGTCAGCCCCAGCATTTT. It is translated as CASSFWTAYCQPQHF. Full variable domain (remainder filled in from reference TRBV7-3 and TRBJ1-5): GAGVSQTPSNKVTEKGKYVELRCDPISGHTALYWYRQSLGQGPEFLIYFQGTGAADDSGLPNDRFFAVRPEGSVSTLKIQRTERGDSAVYLCASSFWTAYCQPQHFGDGTRLSIL.

The V and J genes are TRBV7-6 and TRBJ1-3; tentative D call: TRBD1 (6 bases). V lost 2 bases to trimming and J lost 0 bases, with 8 bases between them. CDR1 is SGHVS and CDR2 is FNYEAQ in the germline V gene. The CDR3 runs to 15 residues. CDR3 amino acids: CASSLTGNSGNTIYF. The DNA for the CDR3 is TGTGCCAGCAGCTTAACAGGGAACTCTGGAAACACCATATATTTT.

The chain uses TRBV28 and TRBJ2-7; D is ambiguous. The CDR3 extends over 15 amino acids. Per the germline V gene, CDR1 is MDHEN and CDR2 is SYDVKM. V shed 4 bases and J shed 3 bases, with 16 bases lying between them. The DNA for the CDR3 is TGTGCCAGCAGTTCACCCAACACCCCGGACTACGAGCAGTACTTC. Translation gives CASSSPNTPDYEQYF.

The chain uses TRBV27 and TRBJ1-1; 7 positions agree with TRBD1. Trimming removed 4 bases from V and 4 bases from J; junction bases left unmatched: 9. The V gene's germline CDR1 is MNHEY and CDR2 SMNVEV (reference sequence). There are 15 residues in the CDR3. CDR3 residues: CASSSADRESTEAFF. The CDR3, as DNA: TGTGCCAGCAGTTCTGCTGACAGGGAGTCCACTGAAGCTTTCTTT.

The chain carries TRBV19 and TRBJ2-2; 11 nucleotides line up with TRBD1. The V segment lost 1 base and the J segment 6 bases; nucleotides outside the gene matches: 4. CDR1 LNHDA and CDR2 SQIVND come from the germline V gene (reference sequence). The CDR3 consists of 16 residues. The CDR3 loop reads CASSIARDRGAGELFF. In DNA, the CDR3 is TGTGCCAGTAGTATAGCCCGGGACAGGGGGGCCGGGGAGCTGTTTTTT.

CDR3 nucleotides: TGTGCCAGTACCCGGGGAGGCATCGGCTACACCTTC. This gives the protein CASTRGGIGYTF. V gene TRBV19 combines with J gene TRBJ1-2; no firm D call. The CDR3 is made up of 12 amino acids. Germline V gene lookup returns CDR1 LNHDA and CDR2 SQIVND (reference sequence). V was shortened by 7 bases and J by 8 bases, with 14 bases between the two germline ends.

This clone was recorded only once. The genes are TRBV5-1 and TRBJ1-6, with D maybe TRBD1 (5 bases). V was pared by 1 base and J by 7 bases, with 9 bases between. The germline V gene encodes CDR1 SGHRS and CDR2 YFSETQ. CDR3 length equals 14 residues. The CDR3 region has the DNA TGCGCCAGCAGCTTGCCGGGGCAAAATTCACCCCTCCACTTT. This encodes CASSLPGQNSPLHF.

Only one count was recorded for this clone. This chain uses TRBV24-1 with TRBJ2-7; the D gene is possibly TRBD2 (6 bases). The CDR3 sequence is 15 residues long. Germline CDR1 and CDR2: KGHDR and SFDVKD. V lost 4 bases, J lost 4 bases, and 16 bases lay in between. The CDR3 here is CATSDGGVSQYEQYF. The CDR3 DNA sequence: TGTGCCACCAGTGACGGAGGGGTCAGTCAATACGAGCAGTACTTC.

This clone was detected once. In DNA, the CDR3 is TGTGCCAGCAGGGTCCTCGATATCGGGGATGGCTACACCTTC. Protein sequence: CASRVLDIGDGYTF. The V and J genes are TRBV2 and TRBJ1-2; D is undetermined. This CDR3 spans 14 amino acids. The V end lost 6 bases, the J end lost 6 bases, and 17 bases lay between the germline ends. CDR1 is SNHLY and CDR2 is FYNNEI in the germline V gene.

V gene TRBV9 combines with J gene TRBJ2-1; 8 positions match TRBD2. V shed 1 base and J 3 bases; nucleotides not matched to a gene: 6. The germline CDR1 and CDR2 sequences are SGDLS and YYNGEE. CDR3 length: 16 residues. CDR3 region: CASSVISGISYNEQFF. The CDR3 DNA sequence: TGTGCCAGCAGCGTAATTAGCGGGATTAGCTACAATGAGCAGTTCTTC.

The chain links TRBV2 to TRBJ1-1; D is ambiguous. V lost 7 bases and J 12 bases, leaving 21 bases between the germline ends. This CDR3 has 13 amino acids. Germline CDR1 reads SNHLY; CDR2 reads FYNNEI. CDR3 sequence: CASNQPGGRSTFF. DNA of the CDR3: TGTGCCAGCAACCAGCCCGGTGGACGTTCAACTTTCTTT.

The J gene is TRBJ2-4, the V gene TRBV5-4, with D perhaps TRBD1 (7 bases). The V end lost 4 bases, the J end lost 0 bases, and 23 bases lay between the germline ends. Germline lookup yields CDR1 SGHNT and CDR2 YYREEE (reference sequence). This CDR3 spans 19 amino acids. The chain's CDR3 is CASSAGPTGQALAKNIQYF. In nucleotides, the CDR3 is TGTGCCAGCAGCGCGGGACCCACCGGACAGGCGCTAGCCAAAAACATTCAGTACTTC.

The chain is built from TRBV3-1 (or the pseudogene TRBV3-2) and TRBJ1-1; 7 nucleotides align to TRBD1. Germline trimming cut 2 bases from V and 0 bases from J; bases unmatched to any gene: 12. Germline loops: CDR1 LGHDT, CDR2 YNNKEL (reference sequence). There are 18 residues in the CDR3. The CDR3 loop reads CASSQRGQAGKLNTEAFF. The CDR3 DNA follows: TGTGCCAGCAGCCAACGAGGACAGGCCGGTAAGTTGAACACTGAAGCTTTCTTT.

The chain carries TRBV5-1 and TRBJ1-2; 7 positions agree with TRBD1. CDR1 is SGHRS and CDR2 is YFSETQ in the germline V gene. CDR3 length: 17 residues. V gave up 4 bases and J gave up 8 bases; unmatched junction bases: 20. CDR3 DNA: TGCGCCAGCAGCAGAAACCGACTAGGACAGGAACGTACGGGCTACACCTTC. Translation: CASSRNRLGQERTGYTF.

The gene calls are TRBV7-2 and TRBJ1-1; a weak D match, TRBD1 (6 bases). V gave up 2 bases and J gave up 11 bases, with 12 bases separating them. This CDR3 region has 12 residues. CDR1 and CDR2 from the germline V gene are SGHTA and FQGNSA. The CDR3 loop reads CASSLRSGVAFF. The CDR3 coding sequence is TGTGCCAGCAGCTTAAGGTCAGGGGTTGCTTTCTTT.

This rearrangement joins TRBV7-2 to TRBJ1-2; perhaps TRBD1 as D (6 bases). Germline lookup yields CDR1 SGHTA and CDR2 FQGNSA. V was cut by 5 bases and J by 4 bases, with 11 bases left in between. The CDR3 consists of 13 residues. CDR3 in amino acids: CASSKDRFYGYTF. The CDR3 region has the DNA TGTGCCAGCAGCAAGGACAGATTCTATGGCTACACCTTC.

The V call is TRBV9, the J call TRBJ2-7; TRBD1 agrees at 7 bases. The CDR3 loop spans 14 amino acids. Germline loops: CDR1 SGDLS, CDR2 YYNGEE. The J segment lost 6 bases and the V segment lost 3 bases, leaving 9 bases of the junction unmatched. CDR3 bases: TGTGCCAGCAGCGCTAAGACAGGGTTTCGCGAGCAGTACTTC. This sequence encodes CASSAKTGFREQYF.

This chain uses TRBV19 with TRBJ1-5, with D maybe TRBD1 (6 bases). The CDR3 runs to 14 residues. Trimming removed 3 bases at V and 7 bases at J, with 13 bases between. Germline loops: CDR1 LNHDA, CDR2 SQIVND (reference sequence). The CDR3 protein is CASSIGQLRQPQHF. CDR3 DNA sequence: TGTGCCAGTAGTATTGGACAGCTGAGACAGCCCCAGCATTTT.

This clone has just one count. This chain links TRBV3-1 (or the pseudogene TRBV3-2) with TRBJ2-1; 10 bases align to TRBD1. The germline V gene has CDR1 LGHDT and CDR2 YNNKEL (reference sequence). This CDR3 spans 16 amino acids. V lost 4 bases to trimming and J lost 4 bases; unmatched junction nucleotides: 7. The CDR3 region has the DNA TGTGCCAGCAGCCCCCCTCGGGACAGGGGATACAATGAGCAGTTCTTC. It is translated as CASSPPRDRGYNEQFF.

This chain uses TRBV4-1 with TRBJ1-1; D is ambiguous. CDR1 MGHRA and CDR2 YSYEKL come from the germline V gene. Trimming shortened V by 6 bases and J by 1 base, and 12 bases separated the two germline ends. The CDR3 totals 14 residues. The CDR3 DNA sequence: TGCGCCAGCAGGCCCGTTGAGAGGAACACTGAAGCTTTCTTT. Amino acids: CASRPVERNTEAFF.